Sequencing of this T cell receptor beta chain was carried out in a study of identical twins. General study results and limits: Twins shared out-of-frame alpha sequences with excess low generation probability. Out-of-frame beta chain sequences displayed weaker excess sharing between twins. Within cord blood, abundant beta clonotypes carried fewer insertions, but memory repertoires showed no such trend.

This clonotype has more than one count but fewer than ten. Its antigen is currently unknown. From germline, CDR1 is MRHNA and CDR2 SNTAGT. CDR3 length equals 13 residues. V lost 9 bases to trimming and J lost 7 bases; unmatched junction nucleotides: 11. Each CDR3 protein is one row after TCRdb ran MiXCR on the 5' RACE reads. Of hundreds of thousands of distinct CDR3 sequences in the sample, 18% are singletons; the top ten hold roughly 13%. These records were also assigned to another study, of T cells expressing NK-cell markers.

The receptor was derived from a woman younger than 30 in good health. The V and J genes are TRBV6-4 and TRBJ1-1, with 7 bases matching TRBD1. Material: PBMCs. The CDR3 DNA reads as TGTGCCAGTCCCGGGACCCCAGGGGGTGAAGCTTTCTTT. This encodes CASPGTPGGEAFF.